The 31 T cell receptor beta chains below come from one sample, sequenced in a study of cytomegalovirus exposure and HLA in healthy donors. The PCR used 60 Vbeta and 13 Jbeta primers. Profiling relied on immunoSEQ multiplex PCR, and the TCRdb table lists in-frame clones only, not all of them. The table includes approximately 110,000 clones, roughly 80% detected once. Sequenced sample: PBMCs. The receptors were gathered from a woman in her thirties or forties in good health and CMV-seronegative.

The chain uses TRBV7-9 and TRBJ2-5; tentatively, D is TRBD1 (6 bases). The J call is uncertain, as TRBJ2-7 better fits the DNA end. Germline V gene data show CDR1 as SEHNR and CDR2 as FQNEAQ (reference sequence). The CDR3 covers 14 residues. For the CDR3, the DNA is TGTGCCAGCATCCCGACAGGCGGCCCCTACGAGCAGTACTTC. Its protein is CASIPTGGPYEQYF.

This clone was seen a few times. The rearrangement links TRBV7-6 to TRBJ2-4, with 9 bases identical to TRBD1. The CDR3 consists of 14 residues. V was pared by 5 bases and J by 8 bases, with 7 bases of the junction left unmatched. CDR1 and CDR2 (germline): SGHVS, FNYEAQ. CDR3 nucleotide sequence: TGTGCCAGCAGCCCAACAGGGGGCCGGGACATTCAGTACTTC. Its translation is CASSPTGGRDIQYF.

In this sample, this clone turned up a few times. V and J are TRBV4-1 and TRBJ1-4, with no clear D. CDR1 MGHRA and CDR2 YSYEKL come from the germline V gene. V gave up 4 bases and J gave up 0 bases, with 12 bases separating them. This CDR3 spans 16 amino acids. The CDR3 reads CASSPGAIATNEKLFF. CDR3 bases: TGCGCCAGCAGCCCCGGAGCTATTGCAACTAATGAAAAACTGTTTTTT.

CDR3 amino acids: CASSQESEREDPTFSYEQYF. CDR3 DNA sequence: TGTGCCAGCAGCCAAGAATCGGAGCGGGAGGATCCTACCTTCTCCTACGAGCAGTACTTC. J is TRBJ2-7 and V is TRBV4-2, with TRBD2 matching 9 bases. The CDR3 is 20 amino acids. Germline loops: CDR1 LGHNA, CDR2 YNFKEQ. V was pared by 0 bases and J by 0 bases, with 15 bases of the junction left unmatched.

This clone has only a few counts. The chain is built from TRBV7-8 and TRBJ2-3; TRBD2 matches 7 bases. V shed 3 bases, J shed 4 bases, and the junction held 7 bases outside the gene matches. This CDR3 region has 15 residues. Germline V gene data show CDR1 as SGHVS and CDR2 as FQNEAQ. The CDR3 nucleotides are TGTGCCAGCAGCTTTGGCGGGAGTTGGGCAGATACGCAGTATTTT. Its translation: CASSFGGSWADTQYF.

This clone is a singleton in its sample. The genes are TRBV19 and TRBJ2-3; TRBD2 matches 12 bases. This CDR3 has 16 amino acids. Germline CDR1 reads LNHDA; CDR2 reads SQIVND (reference sequence). The trim removed 5 bases at V and 2 bases at J, leaving 5 bases unmatched. This CDR3 reads CASSVGLAGYTDTQYF. CDR3 bases: TGTGCCAGTAGTGTCGGACTAGCGGGATACACAGATACGCAGTATTTT.

The chain links TRBV9 to TRBJ2-3, with no clear D. Trimming took 3 bases from V and 5 from J, leaving 10 bases between them. CDR1 is SGDLS and CDR2 is YYNGEE in the germline V gene. This CDR3 contains 13 residues. The CDR3 nucleotides are TGTGCCAGCAGCGCCGAACACGAAGATACGCAGTATTTT. It codes for CASSAEHEDTQYF.

This chain joins TRBV19 and TRBJ2-2; 12 nucleotides agree with TRBD2. Germline values: CDR1 LNHDA, CDR2 SQIVND (reference sequence). V trimming: 5 bases; J trimming: 6 bases; junction bases outside the gene matches: 22. CDR3 length equals 21 residues. The CDR3 here is CASSPLAGQALTSGSPGELFF. The CDR3 coding sequence is TGTGCCAGTAGTCCCCTGGCCGGACAAGCTCTGACTAGCGGGAGCCCCGGGGAGCTGTTTTTT.

V usage is TRBV7-6 and J usage is TRBJ2-7, with 7 bases aligning to TRBD1. Germline V lookup: CDR1 SGHVS, CDR2 FNYEAQ. After removal of 6 bases from V and 1 base from J, the junction contained 6 bases not matched to a gene. This CDR3 is 14 amino acids long. Written as DNA, the CDR3 is TGTGCCAGCAGTTCCGACAGGGCTTCCTACGAGCAGTACTTC. Residues: CASSSDRASYEQYF.

The chain carries TRBV2 and TRBJ1-1, with a weak D call TRBD1 (5 bases). The CDR3 is 14 residues long. The germline gives CDR1 SNHLY, CDR2 FYNNEI. The V end was cut by 6 bases, the J end by 4 bases, with 15 bases between. CDR3 in amino acids: CASRSPRGSTEAFF. The DNA for the CDR3 is TGTGCCAGCAGGAGCCCCCGGGGGAGCACTGAAGCTTTCTTT.

The chain has TRBV5-1 and TRBJ1-2; 9 nucleotides line up with TRBD1. Germline V lookup: CDR1 SGHRS, CDR2 YFSETQ. The CDR3 totals 13 residues. V trimming: 3 bases; J trimming: 6 bases; junction bases outside the gene matches: 3. This CDR3 reads CASSSGQGNGYTF. The CDR3 region has the DNA TGCGCCAGCAGCTCCGGACAGGGGAATGGCTACACCTTC.

This chain connects TRBV5-1 to TRBJ2-7; TRBD2 agrees at 12 bases. Germline values: CDR1 SGHRS, CDR2 YFSETQ. The J segment lost 1 base and the V segment lost 7 bases, leaving 9 bases of the junction unmatched. The CDR3 is 16 residues long. The CDR3 region has the DNA TGCGCCAGCGCTCCGGGGACTAGCGGGCCATCCTACGAGCAGTACTTC. Its protein is CASAPGTSGPSYEQYF.

This clone was recorded a few times. J is TRBJ2-1 and V is TRBV9; 9 bases are a match to TRBD1. V was pared by 3 bases and J by 6 bases, with 13 bases of the junction left unmatched. The CDR3 extends over 17 amino acids. Germline assignment: CDR1 SGDLS and CDR2 YYNGEE. The CDR3 protein is CASSAQPKDRGSNEQFF. The DNA for the CDR3 is TGTGCCAGCAGCGCACAGCCCAAGGACAGGGGATCCAATGAGCAGTTCTTC. Full variable domain (outside the CDR3, taken from reference TRBV9 and TRBJ2-1): DSGVTQTPKHLITATGQRVTLRCSPRSGDLSVYWYQQSLDQGLQFLIQYYNGEERAKGNILERFSAQQFPDLHSELNLSSLELGDSALYFCASSAQPKDRGSNEQFFGPGTRLTVL.

The chain is built from TRBV28 and TRBJ2-2; the match to TRBD2 covers 7 bases. Germline V gives CDR1 MDHEN, CDR2 SYDVKM. V dropped 6 bases and J dropped 5; count of bases not matched to a gene: 9. This CDR3 has 15 residues. DNA of the CDR3: TGTGCCAGCAGCAGTCCCGGGACTACTACCGGGGAGCTGTTTTTT. Translation: CASSSPGTTTGELFF.

The chain is built from TRBV11-2 and TRBJ1-2; the D is unclear. Germline CDR1 is SGHAT and CDR2 is FQNNGV. There are 16 residues in the CDR3. V dropped 5 bases and J dropped 7 bases, with 23 bases sitting between them. The CDR3 coding sequence is TGTGCCAGCAGCGTATCCGGGAATTGGGTACTTCTTGGCTACACCTTC. It is translated as CASSVSGNWVLLGYTF.

The chain employs TRBV27 and TRBJ1-2, with 10 bases lining up with TRBD1. V dropped 10 bases and J dropped 8; count of bases not matched to a gene: 19. From germline, CDR1 is MNHEY and CDR2 SMNVEV (reference sequence). CDR3 size: 16 residues. The CDR3 here is CAIQDGTGAHFYGYTF. CDR3 sequence (DNA): TGTGCCATACAGGACGGGACAGGGGCTCATTTTTACGGCTACACCTTC.

V is TRBV30 and J is TRBJ2-3, with TRBD2 as a possible D gene (6 bases). The germline CDR1 and CDR2 sequences are GTSNPN and SVGIG (reference sequence). The CDR3 has 16 residues. The V end was cut by 2 bases, the J end by 1 base, with 16 bases between. The CDR3 nucleotides read TGTGCCTGGAGTCCGGGAGTCGGAGGTGGCACAGATACGCAGTATTTT. Amino acid sequence: CAWSPGVGGGTDTQYF.

This clone was detected only once. The chain couples TRBV19 to TRBJ2-5, with 11 bases that match TRBD2. CDR1 and CDR2 (germline): LNHDA, SQIVND (reference sequence). There are 19 residues in the CDR3. V was pared by 4 bases and J by 4 bases, with 17 bases of the junction left unmatched. CDR3 region: CASSNAKTKRGLAGETQYF. The CDR3 coding sequence is TGTGCCAGTAGTAACGCGAAGACTAAACGCGGACTAGCGGGAGAGACCCAGTACTTC. Looking up the rest from reference TRBV19 and TRBJ2-5 gives the full variable domain: DGGITQSPKYLFRKEGQNVTLSCEQNLNHDAMYWYRQDPGQGLRLIYYSQIVNDFQKGDIAEGYSVSREKKESFPLTVTSAQKNPTAFYLCASSNAKTKRGLAGETQYFGPGTRLLVL.

The genes are TRBV9 and TRBJ1-1; TRBD1 matches at 12 bases. The CDR3 is 15 residues long. The V gene's germline CDR1 is SGDLS and CDR2 YYNGEE. J gave up 3 bases and V 3 bases, and 3 bases lay outside the gene matches. The chain's CDR3 is CASSEGTGGHTEAFF. In nucleotides, the CDR3 is TGTGCCAGCAGCGAGGGGACAGGGGGCCACACTGAAGCTTTCTTT.

Concerning this clone: An end of the junction does not agree with germline; a read error may underlie this. This chain links TRBV10-3 with TRBJ2-7; TRBD1 aligns across 10 bases. The CDR3 is 15 amino acids. The germline V gene has CDR1 ENHRY and CDR2 SYGVKD. The CDR3 loop reads CASSELGQGWYEQYF. The CDR3 DNA reads TGTGCCAGCAGTGAATTGGGACAGGGGTGGTACGAGCAGTACTTC.

The chain combines TRBV29-1 with TRBJ1-1; no reliable D call. Germline values: CDR1 SQVTM, CDR2 ANQGSEA. The CDR3 contains 13 residues. Trimming stripped 7 bases from V and 0 bases from J, with 12 bases between. CDR3 nucleotides: TGCAGCGCGTCGGAGTCGATGAACACTGAAGCTTTCTTT. Its protein product is CSASESMNTEAFF.

This chain joins TRBV7-8 and TRBJ2-5, with 8 bases that match TRBD2. Trimming cost V 1 base and J 3 bases; bases outside gene matches: 10. The CDR3 extends over 17 amino acids. Germline CDR1 SGHVS, CDR2 FQNEAQ. The CDR3 DNA reads as TGTGCCAGCAGCTTAGGTTCTGTAGCGGGGCAAAAAGAGACCCAGTACTTC. This gives the protein CASSLGSVAGQKETQYF.

This clone turned up a few times. V usage is TRBV7-2 and J usage is TRBJ1-4; no reliable D call. The CDR3 loop spans 13 amino acids. V dropped 5 bases and J dropped 8 bases, with 12 bases sitting between them. Germline V gives CDR1 SGHTA, CDR2 FQGNSA. The CDR3 sequence is CASSHRWEEKLFF. The CDR3 region has the DNA TGTGCCAGCAGCCACCGATGGGAGGAAAAACTGTTTTTT.

The chain has TRBV4-2 and TRBJ1-2; D is unclear. CDR1 is LGHNA and CDR2 is YNFKEQ in the germline V gene. CDR3 length: 15 residues. The ends were cut back, 0 bases at V and 4 bases at J, with 12 bases in the middle. The CDR3 DNA is TGTGCCAGCAGCCAAGACTGGACGGCGGGCTATGGCTACACCTTC. This encodes CASSQDWTAGYGYTF.

The chain links TRBV29-1 to TRBJ1-3; 7 positions agree with TRBD1. V lost 1 base, J lost 6 bases, and 3 bases stayed unmatched. This CDR3 spans 13 amino acids. CDR1 SQVTM and CDR2 ANQGSEA come from the germline V gene. The DNA for the CDR3 is TGCAGCGTTGAAGGACAGGGTGAAAACACCATATATTTT. This gives the protein CSVEGQGENTIYF.

This clone showed up just once. Sequence at one end of the junction differs from germline and may be a read error. V usage is TRBV7-9 and J usage is TRBJ1-4; TRBD1 agrees at 7 bases. Per germline, CDR1 SEHNR and CDR2 FQNEAQ (reference sequence). The CDR3 has 12 amino acids. The CDR3 protein is CSSSGSDRKLFF. The CDR3 DNA sequence: TGTTCCAGCAGCGGATCGGACAGGAAACTGTTTTTT.

The V and J genes are TRBV7-9 and TRBJ2-7, with TRBD1 identical over 9 bases. V gave up 5 bases and J gave up 2 bases; unmatched junction bases: 10. The CDR3 runs to 16 residues. Germline V gene data show CDR1 as SEHNR and CDR2 as FQNEAQ (reference sequence). The CDR3 region is CASSIYRDRAAYEQYF. The CDR3 coding sequence is TGTGCCAGCAGCATCTACCGGGACAGGGCGGCCTACGAGCAGTACTTC.

J is TRBJ2-7 and V is TRBV5-6; 7 nucleotides agree with TRBD2. The CDR3 sequence is 15 residues long. Germline V gene lookup returns CDR1 SGHDT and CDR2 YYEEEE. Trimming took 2 bases from V and 2 from J; bases not matched to a gene: 7. CDR3 DNA sequence: TGTGCCAGCAGCTTCAGGAGTAGCGGGCCCTACGAGCAGTACTTC. Translating it yields CASSFRSSGPYEQYF.

In this sample, this clone turned up a few times. This chain's CDR3 is CASSPDRGGNIQYF. CDR3 in DNA: TGTGCCAGTAGCCCTGACAGGGGCGGAAACATTCAGTACTTC. The rearrangement uses TRBV19 and TRBJ2-4; 8 nucleotides match TRBD1. Trimming cost V 6 bases and J 6 bases; bases outside gene matches: 7. CDR1 is LNHDA and CDR2 is SQIVND in the germline V gene (reference sequence). CDR3 size: 14 residues. Full variable domain (outside the CDR3, taken from reference TRBV19 and TRBJ2-4): DGGITQSPKYLFRKEGQNVTLSCEQNLNHDAMYWYRQDPGQGLRLIYYSQIVNDFQKGDIAEGYSVSREKKESFPLTVTSAQKNPTAFYLCASSPDRGGNIQYFGAGTRLSVL.

This sequence joins TRBV10-3 and TRBJ2-3; 9 bases agree with TRBD2. In germline, CDR1 is ENHRY, CDR2 SYGVKD. V lost 6 bases and J lost 6; bases outside the gene matches: 4. The CDR3 has 13 amino acids. The CDR3 here is CAIRRLAADTQYF. CDR3 nucleotides: TGTGCCATCAGACGACTAGCGGCGGATACGCAGTATTTT.

V gene TRBV7-3 combines with J gene TRBJ2-1, with 8 bases matching TRBD2. Unmatched junction bases numbered 3, after V lost 2 bases and J lost 6 bases. The CDR3 consists of 14 residues. Germline-derived CDR1 and CDR2 are SGHTA and FQGTGA. For the CDR3, the DNA is TGTGCCAGCAGCTTAGGAGGGACTAGCAATGAGCAGTTCTTC. Encoded protein: CASSLGGTSNEQFF.